Described below is a single T cell receptor (beta chain) sequence and its context. What it binds is unknown. These data originate in a study of T-cell reconstitution after alpha-beta-depleted transplantation in children. Study conclusions and caveats: T-cell numbers and diversity, one year after transplant, stemmed largely from T cells that were newly produced. Several hundred rapidly expanded clones from non-depleted graft cells reportedly supplied alpha-beta T cells about two months post-transplant.

In germline, CDR1 is SGHRS, CDR2 YFSETQ. Deletions cut 1 base from V and 1 base from J, with 17 bases between. This CDR3 is built from 18 residues. Unique molecular identifiers were incorporated when the TCRbeta library was constructed. One entry per CDR3 protein results from TCRdb running MiXCR on the PCR reads. The repertoire has some 440,000 distinct CDR3 sequences, 15% to 20% of them found once; the top ten carry just under 30%. The source is a boy in the first two years of life who had a stem cell transplant for Wiskott-Aldrich syndrome, so the T cells may come from the graft donor. Sequences were derived from PBMCs, mostly from graft donor cells, sampled 360 days after TCRalphabeta/CD19-depleted stem cell transplant. The chain recombines TRBV5-1 with TRBJ2-2; D may be TRBD2 (6 bases). CDR3 region: CASSLRPRLAKNTGELFF. CDR3 nucleotide sequence: TGCGCCAGCAGCTTGAGGCCCCGCCTAGCGAAGAACACCGGGGAGCTGTTTTTT.